This T cell receptor beta chain was identified during a study of blood T cell repertoires in COVID-19 (dated by TCRdb to the early 2020s). Turning to the overall study: Samples covering the acute and convalescent phases of COVID-19 were provided by collaborators in the United States, Italy and Spain. Samples came from the ongoing ImmuneRACE study (first 160 participants) plus 1,254 subjects from 6 global collaborators. A freely available public database, intended as a resource for researchers studying the immune response to SARS-CoV-2, is where the repertoires were released. Subjects who had been exposed to COVID-19, were actively infected with it, or had recovered from it provided the deeply sampled blood TCRbeta repertoires that made up the dataset. Sample metadata almost always included a de-identified subject ID, COVID-19 status, age in years and sex. The material from the prospective study consisted of cDNA or gDNA derived from T cells, B-cell-depleted T cells, or PBMCs. Where available, HLA class I and class II types were obtained from metadata supplied by the sample provider rather than from assay-based typing. The investigation overall reported the following: How much clinical and demographic metadata was included differed by source and by participant, and the metadata was provided uncurated.

With respect to this clone: Its specific antigen is unknown. No base qualities exist here, and no much larger clone lies one base off it.

TCRbeta CDR3 regions were amplified from genomic DNA by means of the immunoSEQ Assay, a bias-controlled multiplex PCR. Processing in the source paper ran as follows. Nucleated cell counts per sample were estimated from amplification of reference gene primers within the assay. To quantify the absolute abundance of each unique TCRbeta CDR3 rearrangement, sequence reads were collapsed and filtered. For each sample, productive Simpson clonality was calculated by taking the square root of Simpson's diversity index across productive rearrangements. TCRdb stores this immuneACCESS table with in-frame sequences only. Part of the clones is absent; in the studies checked, under half of the shortfall reflects unresolved V genes, and no reason is known for the rest. V, J and clone size reflect that table, while D and trimming were determined from the DNA. The sample table records 350,000 to 550,000 clones; roughly nine tenths of these occur just once. The top ten constitute approximately 2% of the sample.

Enrolling through a virtual design, the prospective study's participants ranged in age from roughly 18 to 100 years and lived across roughly 23 United States geographic areas. In the prospective study, cohorts were assigned on the basis of participant-reported clinical history obtained from a screening survey and a study questionnaire. In the prospective study, mobile phlebotomists collected whole blood, serum and a nasopharyngeal or oropharyngeal swab from each participant. Prospective study participants could optionally give additional blood draws and questionnaires over an approximately two-month period. Blood samples from the prospective study were shipped frozen or at room temperature prior to DNA extraction. CDR1 and CDR2, looked up from the germline V gene, are SGHDN and FVKESK. V was cut back by 6 bases and J by 1 base, leaving a gap of 10 bases between them. Its CDR3 holds 14 amino acids, cysteine through phenylalanine. Of the read, only the CDR3 DNA is kept; its 42 bases are in frame from base 1.

The sequence was obtained from a woman aged 18-29 years with acute COVID-19. The chain employs TRBV14 and TRBJ1-5; TRBD1 is a weak D gene call, 6 bases matching. Sequencing was performed on PBMCs or T cells enriched from blood (not recorded which). CDR3 reads: CASRLQGSNQPQHF. The nucleotide sequence is TGTGCCAGCAGGTTACAGGGAAGCAATCAGCCCCAGCATTTT.